The T cell receptor (beta chain) under discussion was sequenced for a study of T-cell reconstitution after alpha-beta-depleted transplantation in children. General study findings and limits: At around two months after transplant, the alpha-beta T cells were reportedly derived from several hundred expanded clones that came from non-depleted graft cells. The high TCRbeta diversity at day 60 in some patients came from surviving recipient T cells and thymic progenitors. After one year, T-cell counts and TCRbeta diversity mostly came from new T cells.

This CDR3 comprises 15 residues. With V trimmed by 4 bases and J by 4 bases, 7 bases remained unmatched. The germline V gene encodes CDR1 SGHRS and CDR2 YFSETQ. Unique molecular identifiers tagged the TCRbeta library. MiXCR, run by TCRdb on the PCR reads, gives a single entry per CDR3 protein. Here the sample spans approximately 97,000 distinct CDR3 sequences, 4.5% to 7.5% being singletons. This clonotype was seen many times. Its matching antigen is unknown. The V gene is TRBV5-1, the J gene TRBJ1-4; 7 bases map to TRBD1. The sample in question was PBMCs, mostly from graft donor cells, obtained 60 days after TCRalphabeta/CD19-depleted stem cell transplant. This TCR was recovered from a female patient between 2 and 10 years old who had a stem cell transplant for Fanconi anemia, so the T cells may come from the graft donor. The CDR3 region has the DNA TGCGCCAGCAGCCCTTCGGGACAGCTTAATGAAAAACTGTTTTTT. This gives the protein CASSPSGQLNEKLFF. The whole variable domain, filled in from reference TRBV5-1 and TRBJ1-4, reads KAGVTQTPRYLIKTRGQQVTLSCSPISGHRSVSWYQQTPGQGLQFLFEYFSETQRNKGNFPGRFSGRQFSNSRSEMNVSTLELGDSALYLCASSPSGQLNEKLFFGSGTQLSVL.